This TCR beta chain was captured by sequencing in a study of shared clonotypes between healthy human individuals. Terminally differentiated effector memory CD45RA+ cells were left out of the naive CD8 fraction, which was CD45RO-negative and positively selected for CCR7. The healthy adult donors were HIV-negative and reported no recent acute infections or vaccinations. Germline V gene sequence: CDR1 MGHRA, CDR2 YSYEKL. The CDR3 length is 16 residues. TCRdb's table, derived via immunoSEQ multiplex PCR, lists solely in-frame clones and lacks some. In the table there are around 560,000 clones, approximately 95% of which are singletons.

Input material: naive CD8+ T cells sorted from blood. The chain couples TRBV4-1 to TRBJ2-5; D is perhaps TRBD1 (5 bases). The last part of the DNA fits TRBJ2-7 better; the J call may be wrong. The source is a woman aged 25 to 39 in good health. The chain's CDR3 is CASSQVAQGRLGEQYF. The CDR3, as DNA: TGCGCCAGCAGCCAAGTAGCCCAGGGCCGACTGGGCGAGCAGTACTTC.